One sample yielded the 11 T cell receptor beta chains listed below, sequenced in a study of PD-L1 blockade in urothelial cancer. Measured with immunoSEQ multiplex PCR; TCRdb has only the in-frame clones, and not every one. The table records fewer than 85,000 clones, 80% to 85% of them present only once. Time point: pretreatment peripheral blood. The sample here was PBMCs, taken around atezolizumab (anti-PD-L1) treatment. The receptors were gathered from a woman in her 70s with urothelial cancer.

The CDR3 DNA follows: TGCGCCAGCAGCCAAGAATTTCGCAGAAACTATGGCTACACCTTC. This sequence encodes CASSQEFRRNYGYTF. The gene calls are TRBV4-3 and TRBJ1-2; D unclear. Germline assignment: CDR1 LGHNA and CDR2 YSLEER. The CDR3 is 15 residues long. Trimming left V 0 bases short and J 2 bases short, with 10 bases between.

This sequence joins TRBV7-8 and TRBJ2-2; a possible D gene is TRBD2 (6 bases). The CDR3 is 16 residues long. The germline V gene encodes CDR1 SGHVS and CDR2 FQNEAQ. The germline V and J ends were trimmed by 4 bases and 6 bases, with 18 bases remaining between them. This chain's CDR3 is CASSSRRDPGAGELFF. The CDR3 DNA reads as TGTGCCAGCAGCTCACGGCGGGACCCTGGGGCCGGGGAGCTGTTTTTT.

The CDR3 loop reads CASSSGTGGTGELFF. The CDR3 region has the DNA TGTGCCAGCAGCTCCGGGACAGGGGGCACCGGGGAGCTGTTTTTT. V and J are TRBV6-1 and TRBJ2-2, with 11 bases matching TRBD1. Trimming at V came to 6 bases and at J to 4 bases, leaving 4 bases not matched to a gene. The CDR3 is made up of 15 amino acids. Germline loops: CDR1 MNHNS, CDR2 SASEGT.

The chain joins TRBV29-1 to TRBJ2-7, with D hard to call. The V and J ends lost 2 bases and 5 bases respectively, with 13 bases between them. The CDR3 is 13 residues long. Looked up from germline, CDR1 is SQVTM and CDR2 is ANQGSEA. The CDR3 sequence: CSVEPQAGDEQYF. In DNA form, the CDR3 reads TGCAGCGTTGAACCCCAGGCCGGCGACGAGCAGTACTTC.

This chain uses TRBV19 with TRBJ1-4, with D uncertain. Trimming removed 3 bases at V and 0 bases at J, with 14 bases between. Germline assignment: CDR1 LNHDA and CDR2 SQIVND (reference sequence). CDR3 length equals 17 residues. In nucleotides, the CDR3 is TGTGCCAGTAGTATCCAAATCCCCAGGACAACTAATGAAAAACTGTTTTTT. Translated, it gives CASSIQIPRTTNEKLFF. Supplemented by reference TRBV19 and TRBJ1-4, the full variable domain reads DGGITQSPKYLFRKEGQNVTLSCEQNLNHDAMYWYRQDPGQGLRLIYYSQIVNDFQKGDIAEGYSVSREKKESFPLTVTSAQKNPTAFYLCASSIQIPRTTNEKLFFGSGTQLSVL.

V is TRBV5-4 and J is TRBJ2-5, with 8 bases aligning to TRBD2. This CDR3 region has 15 residues. V was pared by 2 bases and J by 5 bases, with 8 bases of the junction left unmatched. Germline CDR1 SGHNT, CDR2 YYREEE (reference sequence). The CDR3 coding sequence is TGTGCCAGCAGCTTAGCGGGAGCGGGATCGGAGACCCAGTACTTC. It yields the protein CASSLAGAGSETQYF.

The rearrangement links TRBV6-1 to TRBJ2-7; 12 nucleotides agree with TRBD2. Germline V gives CDR1 MNHNS, CDR2 SASEGT. Unmatched junction bases numbered 4, after V lost 10 bases and J lost 3 bases. The CDR3 covers 13 residues. In DNA, the CDR3 is TGTGCCACCCGGACTAGCGGGATCTACGAGCAGTACTTC. Its translation: CATRTSGIYEQYF.

The chain recombines TRBV7-9 with TRBJ2-1; a possible D gene is TRBD2 (6 bases). V lost 1 base and J 6 bases, leaving 10 bases between the germline ends. Germline V gene lookup returns CDR1 SEHNR and CDR2 FQNEAQ (reference sequence). The CDR3 consists of 14 residues. CDR3 residues: CASSLVLAGNEQFF. The CDR3 DNA sequence: TGTGCCAGCAGCTTAGTACTAGCCGGCAATGAGCAGTTCTTC.

This clone occurred once. The chain combines TRBV9 with TRBJ2-5; TRBD2 aligns across 9 bases. The V gene end was trimmed by 0 bases and the J gene end by 2 bases; junction bases not matched to a gene: 8. The CDR3 length is 17 residues. Looked up from germline, CDR1 is SGDLS and CDR2 is YYNGEE. The CDR3 protein is CASSVGSGSTTQETQYF. The DNA of the CDR3 is TGTGCCAGCAGCGTAGGTAGCGGGAGCACGACACAAGAGACCCAGTACTTC.

This chain joins TRBV5-4 and TRBJ2-1; 8 positions match TRBD2. This CDR3 is built from 19 residues. Trimming removed 5 bases from V and 0 bases from J; junction bases left unmatched: 16. CDR1 and CDR2 (germline): SGHNT, YYREEE (reference sequence). CDR3 bases: TGTGCCAGCAGTTCCGGGCGGGGCGGGAGGATGAGCTCCTACAATGAGCAGTTCTTC. Its protein product is CASSSGRGGRMSSYNEQFF.

This clone was picked up one time. The genes are TRBV5-6 and TRBJ1-2, with 9 bases identical to TRBD1. Germline CDR1 reads SGHDT; CDR2 reads YYEEEE. V shed 0 bases and J 7 bases; nucleotides not matched to a gene: 10. There are 16 residues in the CDR3. CDR3 nucleotide sequence: TGTGCCAGCAGCTTGGTACAGGGGGCCCGAATAGGTGGCTACACCTTC. Translation gives CASSLVQGARIGGYTF.